A single count supports the clone carrying this TCR beta chain. The antigen is not known. TCRdb re-called the 5' RACE reads with MiXCR, one entry per CDR3 protein. Among under 950,000 distinct CDR3 sequences listed, roughly 19% were seen once. The sample belongs to a study of CD8 T cells in ankylosing spondylitis. Study-wide results and caveats: Clones that were linked to disease were CD8+ and were relatively rare in peripheral blood. Certain motif variants had earlier been reported in reactive arthritis synovial fluid and blood. Reportedly, significant enrichment of disease-linked clones occurred in matched ankylosing spondylitis synovial fluid. A TCR beta motif of 8 or 9 highly homologous variants appeared characteristic of ankylosing spondylitis blood.

Sample: blood, either unsorted or a sorted T cell fraction (not recorded which). The sequence came from a male donor with ankylosing spondylitis.

The chain's CDR3 is CASSDVGGNYGYTF. CDR3 DNA sequence: TGCGCCAGCAGTGATGTAGGGGGCAACTATGGCTACACCTTC. V and J are TRBV10-2 and TRBJ1-2, with TRBD1 identical over 7 bases. The ends lost 3 bases at V and 2 bases at J; junction bases unmatched: 3. The CDR3 covers 14 residues. Germline CDR1 is WSHSY and CDR2 is SAAADI.